Sequencing of this TCR beta chain was carried out in a study of shared clonotypes between healthy human individuals (TCRdb year 2020). For the study in its entirety: The cohort included a few men and two women between 18 and 49 years of age. For each donor, three plates each were used for CD4 naive and CD4 memory, two plates were used for CD8 naive, and one plate was used for CD8 memory. The study deeply sequenced blood TCR repertoires of about 5 healthy adults to estimate repertoire size and the extent of clonotype sharing between individuals. To increase sequencing depth and limit assay-specific biases, TCR repertoire library preparation and sequencing were carried out by different laboratories using diverse techniques. Each donor's leukapheresis produced roughly between roughly 0.85 and 9 billion PBMCs.

The donors were healthy, HIV-negative adults with no recently reported acute infections or vaccinations. Every donor was a Caucasian adult residing in Nashville, Tennessee, USA. CD4+ T cells were enriched by magnetic negative selection, after which naive cells were positively selected on CD45RA and the negative fraction was taken as the memory subset. Blood was obtained by leukapheresis, after which PBMCs were separated by Ficoll-Histopaque density gradient centrifugation and cryopreserved in liquid nitrogen vapor phase. Purity and quantity of every magnetically sorted T cell population were checked by analytical flow cytometry. From each sorted fraction, genomic DNA was isolated and quantified by UV absorbance on a Nanodrop 2000c. The CDR3 starts with the cysteine, ends with the phenylalanine, and has 13 residues. Of the read, only the CDR3 DNA is kept; its 39 bases are in frame from base 1. The germline V gene gives CDR1 as SGHTA and CDR2 as FQGNSA. Trimming costs V 5 bases and J 7 bases, and their ends lie 12 bases apart.

Using the deep immunoSEQ assay, multiplex PCR amplified TCR CDR3 regions from genomic DNA. For each cell subset, the extracted genomic DNA was distributed evenly across all wells of several immunoSEQ 96-well plates, and each plate served as one replicate. For sorted subsets, around 0.2 ug of genomic DNA, equivalent to around 31,000 T cell genomes, went into each replicate PCR. The purified libraries were quantified using a Qubit 3.0 fluorometer, sized with a Bioanalyzer 2100, and then quantified again using the KAPA Library Quantification kit. Every immunoSEQ 96-well plate was sequenced on a separate single-read 150-cycle Illumina NextSeq 550 flow cell. Turning to the authors' computational methods: The immunoSEQ output contained only junctional sequences without quality scores, so filtering could not match that applied to full-length reads. To assign V/J genes and CDR3, sequences were annotated against IMGT germline references using PyIR, a Python wrapper for IgBLAST v1.9. Any read was removed if the V/J assignment was weak (E-value above 1e-6), the CDR3 was missing, or the read contained stop codons, out-of-frame junctions, or ambiguous translated residues. V3J clonotypes were defined by identical inferred V gene, J gene, and CDR3 amino acid sequence. Percentage overlap between repertoires was computed as shared unique clonotypes divided by the size of the smaller repertoire. RTK rarefaction, the Chao1 estimator, and Recon v2.1 estimates of unobserved clonotypes were used to assess repertoire richness. OLGA was used to compute generation probabilities for all TCRbeta clonotypes that the gDNA method yielded from several donors. What TCRdb holds here is the immuneACCESS table cut down to in-frame rearrangements. Part of the clones is not present; checked against another copy, under half of the missing clones reflect an unresolved V gene, and the others are unexplained. V, J and clone size are those of that table, while D and trimming were read from the DNA. Counted in this sample were some 2.1 million clones; about 95% of them appeared once. 0.1% to 0.15% of the sample is in the top ten clones.

General conclusions and limits of the study: Because the study included only a small number of donors, the genetic and exposure-history diversity represented was limited. Compared with non-shared clonotypes, clonotypes shared by all four sorted-subset donors had higher generation probabilities. Even with the large sequencing depth, rarefaction of the sorted-subset datasets indicated that sequencing was incomplete. Naive subsets generally had larger estimated clonotype richness than memory subsets. Pairwise subsampling indicated that sequencing depth was expected to affect the degree of clonotype sharing among donors. Only blood was sampled, and tissue TCR repertoires likely differ from those in blood. Sharing across several donors was observed for approximately 4.6% of naive CD4, over 3% of naive CD8, over 2% of memory CD4, and roughly 0.4% of memory CD8 clonotypes.

As concerns this clone: Its target antigen remains unknown. Qualities for individual bases were not recorded, and no much larger clone is one base off.

The sequencing input was naive CD4+ T cells sorted from blood. Taken with the paper, the label for cell subset or site translates to: CD45RA+ positively selected. The receptor was isolated from a man aged 18-30 years in good health. The sequence is built from TRBV7-2 and TRBJ1-5, with the D gene uncertain. In nucleotides, the sequence is TGTGCCAGCAGCCCGCCCAATACGCAGCCCCAGCATTTT. This is translated as CASSPPNTQPQHF.